This T cell receptor (beta chain) was found in a study of T cells in tumors after PD-1 blockade (dated 2019 in TCRdb). Regarding the complete study: Exclusion criteria were prior checkpoint blockade, use of systemic immunosuppressants, or recent radiotherapy or other anti-cancer therapy within 4 weeks. Treatment consisted of either cemiplimab 350 mg every 2 weeks or pembrolizumab 200 mg every 3 weeks. Some patients also continued taking vismodegib 150 mg daily during anti-PD-1 treatment. Peripheral blood samples averaged approximately 100,000 TCR templates (range roughly 21,000-270,000) and about 40,000 unique clonotypes. Paired single-cell RNA and TCR sequencing was performed on site-matched tumors from BCC or SCC patients before and after anti-PD-1 therapy. To compare clonotypes in blood and tumor, bulk TCR sequencing was done on 10 peripheral blood samples taken from roughly 5 patients. Clinical response was assessed using RECIST version 1.1.

The immunoSEQ platform was used to carry out deep TCRbeta sequencing. In the source study's methods: For further analysis, only productive rearrangements were exported from the immunoSEQ Analyzer. T cell phenotypes were assigned to bulk TCRbeta clonotypes by matching to single-cell RNA+TCR-seq clones sharing the same TCRbeta sequence. Tumor enrichment of a clone was calculated by dividing the clone's tumor frequency by the clone's PBMC frequency, both taken from bulk TCR sequencing. GLIPH was used to sort TCRs into specificity groups, which are clusters of distinct TCRs that likely recognize common antigens through shared CDR3 motifs. TCRdb re-hosts the immuneACCESS table, in-frame sequences only. Its copies lack some clones; in the studies checked, an unresolved V gene accounts for under half of them, and the cause for the rest is not known. V and J calls and clone size are as listed in that table; D and trimming were resolved from the DNA. This sample comprises 45,000 to 60,000 clones, roughly 80% of them detected only once. In total, the top ten clones hold around 8.7% of the sample.

Worth noting for this clone: Its antigen has not been determined. The input lacks base qualities; no much larger clone sits a single base away.

For bulk TCRbeta sequencing, genomic DNA was extracted from tumor biopsies or peripheral blood, and input amounts ranged from about 600 ng to 6,004 ng. All patients had histologically proven advanced or metastatic basal or squamous cell carcinoma and were poor candidates for surgical resection. Of the 11 patients in the basal cell carcinoma cohort, several underwent bulk tumor TCR sequencing. Broader findings and caveats from the paper: About 42% of tumor TCR clonotypes were found in blood, and some novel exhausted tumor clones appeared in pre-treatment blood, suggesting peripheral recruitment. The source of novel T cell clones was not identified and could include lymphoid organs or rare unexpanded clones within the tumor or its periphery.

This clonotype originated in a human donor with advanced basal cell or squamous cell carcinoma (not recorded which). Sample: PBMCs, taken before anti-PD-1 therapy.

The DNA sequence is given as TGTGCCAGCAGCGTTCGAACAGGTGACCCGGGTTTCTTC. Its translation reads: CASSVRTGDPGFF. Recombination joined TRBV9 with TRBJ2-1; tentative D gene TRBD1, with 5 bases matching. A distance of 19 bases separates the germline ends of V and J, which lose 2 bases and 16 bases respectively. The germline V gene yields SGDLS for CDR1 and YYNGEE for CDR2. Counted from cysteine to phenylalanine, this CDR3 has 13 amino acids. Just the 39-base CDR3 DNA is kept, in frame starting at base 1.